The 8 T cell receptor beta chains below all came from one sample that was sequenced in a study of blood T cell repertoires in COVID-19. Some clones are missing from TCRdb's copy, which holds only in-frame ones; the method was immunoSEQ multiplex PCR. This repertoire shows roughly 120,000 clones, just under 85% found once; its top ten account for less than 9%. The sequenced sample consisted of peripheral blood. The receptors were gathered from a man between 65 and 80 years old with active or convalescent COVID-19.

This sequence joins TRBV24-1 and TRBJ1-1; the match to TRBD1 covers 10 bases. This CDR3 is built from 15 residues. V was pared by 2 bases and J by 3 bases, with 2 bases of the junction left unmatched. The germline gives CDR1 KGHDR, CDR2 SFDVKD. The CDR3: CATSDSGTGDTEAFF. CDR3 in DNA: TGTGCCACCAGTGATTCCGGGACAGGGGACACTGAAGCTTTCTTT.

The chain is built from TRBV9 and TRBJ1-2, with a weak D call TRBD1 (5 bases). V lost 2 bases and J 8 bases, leaving 22 bases between the germline ends. Germline V gene sequence: CDR1 SGDLS, CDR2 YYNGEE. The CDR3 contains 16 residues. CDR3 nucleotide sequence: TGTGCCAGCAGCGTGGCGACCGGGACGGGGAGGGAAGGCTACACCTTC. Its translation is CASSVATGTGREGYTF.

V and J are TRBV28 and TRBJ2-7; TRBD1 aligns across 10 bases. Germline trimming cut 6 bases from V and 1 base from J; bases unmatched to any gene: 6. CDR3 length: 15 amino acids. Germline V lookup: CDR1 MDHEN, CDR2 SYDVKM. CDR3 DNA: TGTGCCAGCAGGCACGGGACAGGGGCATCCTACGAGCAGTACTTC. Amino acid sequence: CASRHGTGASYEQYF. Full variable domain (outside the CDR3, taken from reference TRBV28 and TRBJ2-7): DVKVTQSSRYLVKRTGEKVFLECVQDMDHENMFWYRQDPGLGLRLIYFSYDVKMKEKGDIPEGYSVSREKKERFSLILESASTNQTSMYLCASRHGTGASYEQYFGPGTRLTVT.

The sample holds one count of this clone. This chain joins TRBV29-1 and TRBJ1-1, with D uncertain. Germline values: CDR1 SQVTM, CDR2 ANQGSEA. Trimming pared 2 bases from V and 5 bases from J, leaving 15 bases between. The CDR3 totals 14 residues. The CDR3, as DNA: TGCAGCGTTGAAATACCCCAGGAGGGAACTGAAGCTTTCTTT. Translated, it gives CSVEIPQEGTEAFF.

The chain recombines TRBV6-5 with TRBJ2-5, with 11 nucleotides matching TRBD2. The V gene's germline CDR1 is MNHEY and CDR2 SVGAGI. V lost 6 bases, J lost 1 base, and 4 bases stayed unmatched. The CDR3 has 15 amino acids. The CDR3 sequence is CASRATSGVQETQYF. The CDR3 DNA sequence: TGTGCCAGCAGAGCGACTAGCGGGGTCCAAGAGACCCAGTACTTC.

CDR3 coding DNA: TGTGCCTGGAGCGACAGGGGAAGGGGCACTGAAGCTTTCTTT. Translation: CAWSDRGRGTEAFF. This chain connects TRBV30 to TRBJ1-1; 8 bases fit TRBD1. This CDR3 contains 14 residues. V shed 3 bases, J shed 4 bases, and the junction held 7 bases outside the gene matches. CDR1 and CDR2 from the germline V gene are GTSNPN and SVGIG (reference sequence).

The chain employs TRBV13 and TRBJ2-7, with TRBD1 as a possible D gene (6 bases). V was trimmed by 5 bases and J by 3 bases, leaving 17 bases between them. The CDR3 is made up of 15 amino acids. Germline CDR1 and CDR2: PRHDT and FYEKMQ (reference sequence). The CDR3 region has the DNA TGTGCCAGCAGCCGGCGGACAGACCTTATCTACGAGCAGTACTTC. This encodes CASSRRTDLIYEQYF.

The chain couples TRBV7-3 to TRBJ2-3; a possible D gene is TRBD1 (6 bases). Germline V lookup: CDR1 SGHTA, CDR2 FQGTGA. The V gene lost 2 bases and the J gene lost 2 bases, with 11 bases spanning the gap. This CDR3 is 15 amino acids long. DNA for the CDR3: TGTGCCAGCAGCTTAGGGGGCCAGCCCACAGATACGCAGTATTTT. This encodes CASSLGGQPTDTQYF.